The 27 T cell receptor beta chains below come from one sample, sequenced in a study of shared clonotypes between healthy human individuals. TCRdb's copy holds only in-frame clones and misses some; the assay was immunoSEQ multiplex PCR. The sample records 2,100,000 or so clones, approximately 96% being singletons. Sequencing was done on a sample of naive CD4+ T cells sorted from blood. The subset here: CD45RA+ positively selected. The receptors originated from a man aged 18 to 30 in good health.

The chain is built from TRBV7-9 and TRBJ1-1, with 10 nucleotides matching TRBD1. CDR1 SEHNR and CDR2 FQNEAQ come from the germline V gene (reference sequence). After removal of 6 bases from V and 11 bases from J, the junction contained 6 bases not matched to a gene. The CDR3 totals 12 residues. This CDR3 is CASRSGTGAAFF. The CDR3 DNA follows: TGTGCCAGCAGATCCGGGACAGGGGCTGCTTTCTTT.

CDR3 coding DNA: TGTGCCAGCAGCTTAGTTTCAGGGGTGAATTCACCCCTCCACTTT. This gives the protein CASSLVSGVNSPLHF. The chain links TRBV7-2 to TRBJ1-6; a weak D match, TRBD1 (6 bases). The V and J ends lost 1 base and 7 bases respectively, with 11 bases between them. CDR3 size: 15 residues. Germline assignment: CDR1 SGHTA and CDR2 FQGNSA.

As regards this clone: Different DNA sequences within this sample yield the same CDR3. The V gene is TRBV5-1, the J gene TRBJ2-1, with 7 bases fitting TRBD2. J was trimmed by 0 bases and V by 2 bases; bases with no gene match: 5. This CDR3 spans 16 amino acids. The V gene's germline CDR1 is SGHRS and CDR2 YFSETQ. The CDR3, as DNA: TGCGCCAGCAGCTTAGAGGGCGGGAGCTCCTACAATGAGCAGTTCTTC. It specifies CASSLEGGSSYNEQFF.

This chain uses TRBV30 with TRBJ2-4; TRBD1 matches 9 bases. Germline CDR1 GTSNPN, CDR2 SVGIG (reference sequence). The CDR3 runs 17 residues. J was trimmed by 1 base and V by 0 bases; bases with no gene match: 7. CDR3 region: CAWSVGTGRGAKNIQYF. The CDR3 DNA sequence: TGTGCCTGGAGTGTTGGGACAGGGCGGGGTGCCAAAAACATTCAGTACTTC.

This clone has a single count. The rearrangement uses TRBV10-2 and TRBJ1-1, with 8 bases identical to TRBD1. Unmatched junction bases numbered 6, after V lost 2 bases and J lost 4 bases. Germline values: CDR1 WSHSY, CDR2 SAAADI. The CDR3 consists of 15 residues. CDR3 region: CASSEAFRGPTEAFF. In DNA form, the CDR3 reads TGCGCCAGCAGTGAGGCCTTCAGGGGGCCCACTGAAGCTTTCTTT.

As DNA, the CDR3 is TGCGCCAGCAGCTCGGACCGATTAGATACGCAGTATTTT. Residues: CASSSDRLDTQYF. This chain connects TRBV5-1 to TRBJ2-3; D gene uncertain. The CDR3 is 13 residues long. Germline-derived CDR1 and CDR2 are SGHRS and YFSETQ. Trimming removed 3 bases from V and 5 bases from J, with 10 bases in between.

This rearrangement joins TRBV12-5 to TRBJ2-7; D is possibly TRBD1 (5 bases). V was trimmed by 5 bases and J by 0 bases, leaving 14 bases between them. The CDR3 has 15 residues. Looked up from germline, CDR1 is LGHNT and CDR2 is FRNRAP. CDR3 loop: CASGLTQAISYEQYF. CDR3 bases: TGTGCTAGTGGTCTGACACAGGCGATCTCCTACGAGCAGTACTTC.

The chain recombines TRBV30 with TRBJ1-1, with unresolved D. The CDR3 length is 13 residues. The germline V and J ends were trimmed by 5 bases and 2 bases, with 12 bases remaining between them. Germline V CDR1 and CDR2: GTSNPN, SVGIG (reference sequence). The CDR3 DNA reads TGTGCCTGGTTGAGCTCTCGAAACACTGAAGCTTTCTTT. Amino acids: CAWLSSRNTEAFF.

The J gene is TRBJ2-1, the V gene TRBV5-1, with a possible D match to TRBD2 (6 bases). The CDR3 totals 15 residues. Germline values: CDR1 SGHRS, CDR2 YFSETQ. V dropped 4 bases and J dropped 3 bases, with 14 bases sitting between them. The CDR3 reads CASSEPGLNYNEQFF. The CDR3 bases are TGCGCCAGCAGCGAACCGGGACTTAACTACAATGAGCAGTTCTTC.

This clone appeared once. The CDR3 here is CASRPTGAGEKLFF. The CDR3 DNA is TGTGCCAGCAGACCCACAGGAGCGGGGGAAAAACTGTTTTTT. The chain recombines TRBV6-6 with TRBJ1-4; TRBD1 might be the D (5 bases). This CDR3 spans 14 amino acids. In germline, CDR1 is MNHNY, CDR2 SVGAGI (reference sequence). V was shortened by 6 bases and J by 8 bases, with 16 bases between the two germline ends.

About this clone itself: Other DNA sequences within the sample encode an identical CDR3. DNA for the CDR3: TGCAGTGCGACTAAGACCTACGAGCAGTACTTC. Its protein is CSATKTYEQYF. The rearrangement joins TRBV20-1 to TRBJ2-7, with D tentatively TRBD2 (5 bases). V lost 6 bases and J lost 2, with 8 bases in between. Germline V CDR1 and CDR2: DFQATT, SNEGSKA (reference sequence). The CDR3 has 11 amino acids.

Points on this clone: Other nucleotide sequences from this sample produce the same CDR3. The rearrangement uses TRBV28 and TRBJ1-1; no clear D. Trimming shortened V by 3 bases and J by 0 bases, and 5 bases separated the two germline ends. The CDR3 runs 13 residues. The germline gives CDR1 MDHEN, CDR2 SYDVKM. CDR3 sequence: CASSFGLNTEAFF. The CDR3 DNA reads TGTGCCAGCAGTTTTGGTCTGAACACTGAAGCTTTCTTT.

The chain joins TRBV6-6 to TRBJ2-7, with D unclear. V gave up 6 bases and J gave up 0 bases, with 9 bases separating them. This CDR3 comprises 13 residues. The germline V gene has CDR1 MNHNY and CDR2 SVGAGI (reference sequence). The CDR3 DNA reads TGTGCCAGCAGCTCCCCCCCCTCCTACGAGCAGTACTTC. This gives the protein CASSSPPSYEQYF.

This chain joins TRBV10-3 and TRBJ2-3, with D tentatively TRBD2 (7 bases). Germline V gene data show CDR1 as ENHRY and CDR2 as SYGVKD. The CDR3 is 14 residues long. The V end lost 6 bases, the J end lost 5 bases, and 15 bases lay between the germline ends. For the CDR3, the DNA is TGTGCCATCAGCGAACAGGGAGGGGGAGATACGCAGTATTTT. This encodes CAISEQGGGDTQYF.

The gene calls are TRBV11-2 and TRBJ2-7; weak D call: TRBD2 (6 bases). Germline CDR1 SGHAT, CDR2 FQNNGV. Between the trimmed V and J ends, which lost 0 bases and 3 bases, there was a span of 12 bases. The CDR3 extends over 15 amino acids. In nucleotides, the CDR3 is TGTGCCAGCAGCTTAGATACTAGCACGCGCTACGAGCAGTACTTC. Translation: CASSLDTSTRYEQYF.

This sequence joins TRBV9 and TRBJ2-2, with TRBD1 identical over 11 bases. After removal of 3 bases from V and 5 bases from J, the junction contained 6 bases not matched to a gene. This CDR3 contains 16 residues. Germline-derived CDR1 and CDR2 are SGDLS and YYNGEE. The CDR3 bases are TGTGCCAGCAGCGCTGGACAGGGGGCGGGAACCGGGGAGCTGTTTTTT. Residues: CASSAGQGAGTGELFF.

The V gene is TRBV5-6, the J gene TRBJ2-1, with D maybe TRBD2 (6 bases). Germline V gene data show CDR1 as SGHDT and CDR2 as YYEEEE. This CDR3 spans 15 amino acids. With 1 base removed from V and 6 bases from J, the gap between germline ends came to 14 bases. The chain's CDR3 is CASSLSGVLGNEQFF. In nucleotides, the CDR3 is TGTGCCAGCAGCTTGTCGGGAGTACTCGGCAATGAGCAGTTCTTC.

The chain links TRBV28 to TRBJ1-1; perhaps TRBD1 as D (6 bases). Per the germline V gene, CDR1 is MDHEN and CDR2 is SYDVKM. CDR3 length: 16 amino acids. The V end lost 2 bases, the J end lost 5 bases, and 18 bases lay between the germline ends. The CDR3 sequence is CASSLPSLGGWTEAFF. CDR3 bases: TGTGCCAGCAGTTTACCCTCTTTGGGGGGCTGGACTGAAGCTTTCTTT.

The V gene is TRBV5-4, the J gene TRBJ2-3; 10 positions match TRBD1. There are 18 residues in the CDR3. V gave up 4 bases and J gave up 1 base; unmatched junction bases: 12. Germline V gene data show CDR1 as SGHNT and CDR2 as YYREEE (reference sequence). In DNA, the CDR3 is TGTGCCAGCAGCGTGCGCGGACAGGGGGTTTCGGGCACAGATACGCAGTATTTT. Protein: CASSVRGQGVSGTDTQYF.

The chain recombines TRBV6-5 with TRBJ1-2; D is undetermined. Germline CDR1 is MNHEY and CDR2 is SVGAGI. This CDR3 region has 13 residues. V shed 6 bases and J shed 0 bases, with 8 bases lying between them. In nucleotides, the CDR3 is TGTGCCAGCAGGCCGAGGGCTAACTATGGCTACACCTTC. It yields the protein CASRPRANYGYTF.

This chain connects TRBV7-2 to TRBJ2-2; D is unclear. The CDR3 is made up of 17 amino acids. From germline, CDR1 is SGHTA and CDR2 FQGNSA. The V and J ends lost 0 bases and 4 bases respectively, with 15 bases between them. In DNA form, the CDR3 reads TGTGCCAGCAGCTTAGCGGGCTCTGGGGTCGGCACCGGGGAGCTGTTTTTT. It specifies CASSLAGSGVGTGELFF.

The chain has TRBV7-9 and TRBJ1-5, with TRBD1 as a possible D gene (5 bases). This CDR3 region has 13 residues. Germline CDR1 and CDR2: SEHNR and FQNEAQ (reference sequence). Trimming took off 5 bases at V and 7 bases at J, with 12 bases between the two ends. CDR3 nucleotide sequence: TGTGCCAGCAGCCGGTGGGGGGAACAGCCCCAGCATTTT. This codes for CASSRWGEQPQHF.

V gene TRBV2 combines with J gene TRBJ2-2, with 8 bases fitting TRBD1. The CDR3 contains 15 residues. V dropped 3 bases and J dropped 4; count of bases not matched to a gene: 4. The germline gives CDR1 SNHLY, CDR2 FYNNEI. The CDR3: CASSEARGPTGELFF. The CDR3 DNA reads TGTGCCAGCAGTGAGGCCAGGGGGCCCACCGGGGAGCTGTTTTTT.

The V and J genes are TRBV7-2 and TRBJ2-7; D may correspond to TRBD1 or TRBD2 (7 bases each). This CDR3 has 13 amino acids. The ends were cut back, 7 bases at V and 3 bases at J, with 13 bases in the middle. Germline CDR1 and CDR2: SGHTA and FQGNSA. The CDR3 nucleotides are TGTGCCAGCAACAGGGGCGGGAGCTACGAGCAGTACTTC. This translates into CASNRGGSYEQYF.

The genes are TRBV6-5 and TRBJ1-2; D perhaps matches TRBD1 (5 bases). The length of the CDR3 is 13 residues. V was shortened by 4 bases and J by 5 bases, with 11 bases between the two germline ends. Germline values: CDR1 MNHEY, CDR2 SVGAGI. In DNA, the CDR3 is TGTGCCAGCAGTTTGGGGCTCCAGTATGGCTACACCTTC. It translates to CASSLGLQYGYTF.

A few counts support this clone. The rearrangement links TRBV5-4 to TRBJ2-2; D uncertain. The CDR3 length is 11 residues. The germline V gene encodes CDR1 SGHNT and CDR2 YYREEE (reference sequence). The V end was cut by 4 bases, the J end by 9 bases, with 7 bases between. Here the CDR3 reads CASSRNRELFF. CDR3 in DNA: TGTGCCAGCAGCCGCAACAGGGAGCTGTTTTTT.

This clone was picked up a small number of times. This chain links TRBV19 with TRBJ1-6; 7 bases fit TRBD1. Germline CDR1 and CDR2: LNHDA and SQIVND (reference sequence). The CDR3 has 13 amino acids. V lost 8 bases and J lost 8; bases outside the gene matches: 6. The CDR3, as DNA: TGTGCCAGTTCGGGACAGTACTATTCACCCCTCCACTTT. Amino acid sequence: CASSGQYYSPLHF.